This is a list of T cell receptor beta chains from one sample in a study of CD8+ T cells in alopecia areata. Assay used: immunoSEQ multiplex PCR; TCRdb lists only in-frame clones, some missing. This table holds under 300,000 clones, roughly 60% found once. This specimen was CD4+ T cells sorted from blood, taken around week 54, from a patient treated with tofacitinib. These receptor sequences come from a human donor with alopecia areata. CDR3s include the opening cysteine and the closing phenylalanine or tryptophan. A D gene is named only where the DNA matches it firmly.

V gene	D gene	J gene	CDR3 protein
TRBV29-1	-	TRBJ1-1	CSVEQITEAFF
TRBV7-2	TRBD2	TRBJ2-7	CASSLGVGGASEQYF
TRBV6-5	TRBD1	TRBJ2-6	CASSGQNSGANVLTF
TRBV6-5	-	TRBJ2-4	CASSYSRELAKNIQYF
TRBV7-3	-	TRBJ1-6	CASSLNGGENNSPLHF
TRBV18	-	TRBJ2-4	CASSPGGKDIQYF
TRBV5-1	-	TRBJ2-5	CASSSDGAQETQYF
TRBV5-1	TRBD1	TRBJ2-4	CASSPTGAGNIQYF
TRBV30	TRBD1	TRBJ2-7	CAGYRGISYEQYF
TRBV4-1	-	TRBJ2-7	CASSQIPTDVYEQYF
TRBV7-6	-	TRBJ1-1	CASSHDTEAFF
TRBV7-9	TRBD1	TRBJ1-2	CALGTVNYGYTF
TRBV5-1	-	TRBJ1-1	CASSPTGLVEAFF
TRBV11-2	TRBD1	TRBJ1-1	CASSLLTGGEGTEAFF
TRBV9	TRBD1	TRBJ1-2	CASSAGTVTTF
TRBV29-1	TRBD1	TRBJ1-4	CSVQGANEKLFF
TRBV6-8	TRBD2	TRBJ2-5	CASSGPAGGHQETQYF
TRBV29-1	-	TRBJ1-2	CSAGGGLYGYTF
TRBV4-2	-	TRBJ1-3	CASHPTAGNTIYF
TRBV30	TRBD1	TRBJ1-1	CAWSPLTGAGEAFF
TRBV25-1	TRBD1	TRBJ2-5	CASSEKPDRGETQYF
TRBV4-1	TRBD1	TRBJ2-7	CASSQDSPTGTYEQYF
TRBV7-8	-	TRBJ1-5	CASSLRGQINQPQHF
TRBV30	-	TRBJ2-1	CAWSGGVEQFF
TRBV7-7	TRBD2	TRBJ2-5	CASSQGLAGSGQETQYF
TRBV30	-	TRBJ2-2	CAWSRGVGYTGELFF
TRBV6-1	-	TRBJ1-5	CASSEIRNQPQHF